The 9 T cell receptor beta chains given below trace back to one sample, sequenced in a study of patients and donors after allogeneic stem cell transplantation. TCRdb passed the RT-PCR reads through MiXCR, listing each CDR3 protein once. The top ten clones hold less than 8.5% of a sample with hundreds of thousands of distinct CDR3 sequences, approximately 16% of them seen once. The sample was blood, either unsorted or a sorted T cell fraction (not recorded which). All receptors come from a human donor who was either an allogeneic HSCT recipient or a stem cell or donor lymphocyte infusion donor (not recorded which). It is not recorded whose cells these are; they may come from a transplant donor.

V and J are TRBV6-8 and TRBJ2-2, with D perhaps TRBD2 (5 bases). Germline CDR1 is MNHGY and CDR2 is SAAAGT. V lost 8 bases and J lost 3, with 10 bases in between. There are 13 residues in the CDR3. The CDR3 sequence: CASQKRDTGELFF. The CDR3 nucleotides read TGTGCCAGCCAAAAGAGGGACACCGGGGAGCTGTTTTTT.

J is TRBJ1-1 and V is TRBV6-1; TRBD1 aligns across 7 bases. The germline V gene encodes CDR1 MNHNS and CDR2 SASEGT. The junction had 10 bases not matched to a gene; V was cut back by 4 bases and J by 5 bases. The CDR3 runs to 15 residues. CDR3 sequence (DNA): TGTGCCAGCAGTGGAAGGGGGCGCGGGTGGACTGAAGCTTTCTTT. Translating gives CASSGRGRGWTEAFF.

This clonotype was observed a few times. J is TRBJ1-1 and V is TRBV19, with 7 bases lining up with TRBD1. This CDR3 region has 11 residues. The V and J ends lost 9 bases and 9 bases, in that order; junction bases with no gene match: 7. Germline V gives CDR1 LNHDA, CDR2 SQIVND (reference sequence). CDR3 sequence (DNA): TGTGCCAGCAGTTCGACAGGGAAAGCTTTCTTT. Amino acids: CASSSTGKAFF.

In its sample, this clonotype was seen many times. The genes are TRBV24-1 and TRBJ2-1, with TRBD1 matching over 8 bases. Germline V gene lookup returns CDR1 KGHDR and CDR2 SFDVKD. J gave up 0 bases and V 5 bases, and 17 bases lay outside the gene matches. CDR3 length: 20 amino acids. In nucleotides, the CDR3 is TGTGCCACCAGTGGGGGGGCTGCTCGGACAGGGAGGAGCTCCTACAATGAGCAGTTCTTC. It translates to CATSGGAARTGRSSYNEQFF.

In its sample, this clonotype was seen a few times. The gene calls are TRBV7-9 and TRBJ2-7; maybe TRBD2 (6 bases). V gave up 0 bases and J gave up 7 bases, with 13 bases separating them. The germline gives CDR1 SEHNR, CDR2 FQNEAQ (reference sequence). This CDR3 region has 14 residues. As DNA, the CDR3 is TGTGCCAGCAGCTTAGCGTGGGGGGTTTGGGAGCAGTACTTC. Translating it yields CASSLAWGVWEQYF.

This chain joins TRBV7-2 and TRBJ1-2; no clear D gene. V dropped 5 bases and J dropped 2 bases, with 12 bases sitting between them. The germline V gene encodes CDR1 SGHTA and CDR2 FQGNSA. The CDR3 loop spans 14 amino acids. The CDR3 sequence: CASSNRAANYGYTF. The CDR3 DNA follows: TGTGCCAGCAGCAACCGGGCCGCGAACTATGGCTACACCTTC.

The sample holds a few counts of this clonotype. V usage is TRBV2 and J usage is TRBJ2-7; no clear D. The germline CDR1 and CDR2 sequences are SNHLY and FYNNEI. Trimming stripped 7 bases from V and 12 bases from J, with 22 bases between. CDR3 length: 13 amino acids. The CDR3, as DNA: TGTGCCAGCACCCTGTCACTGATTCTACTTCGGTACTTC. Protein product: CASTLSLILLRYF. Variable domain in full (rest from reference TRBV2 and TRBJ2-7): EPEVTQTPSHQVTQMGQEVILRCVPISNHLYFYWYRQILGQKVEFLVSFYNNEISEKSEIFDDQFSVERPDGSNFTLKIRSTKLEDSAMYFCASTLSLILLRYFGPGTRLTVT.

This clonotype was observed many times. The genes are TRBV20-1 and TRBJ2-2, with 8 bases aligning to TRBD1. The germline gives CDR1 DFQATT, CDR2 SNEGSKA (reference sequence). The CDR3 consists of 17 residues. V shed 1 base and J 1 base; nucleotides not matched to a gene: 8. CDR3 nucleotide sequence: TGCAGTGCTAGAGGAAGAGAAGGGACAGGGAACACCGGGGAGCTGTTTTTT. Its translation: CSARGREGTGNTGELFF.

This rearrangement joins TRBV7-9 to TRBJ2-2; the match to TRBD2 covers 9 bases. CDR3 size: 16 residues. Germline CDR1 is SEHNR and CDR2 is FQNEAQ (reference sequence). With V trimmed by 5 bases and J by 4 bases, 8 bases remained unmatched. The CDR3 reads CASSTAGTSSTGELFF. Written as DNA, the CDR3 is TGTGCCAGCAGCACGGCGGGGACTAGCTCCACCGGGGAGCTGTTTTTT.